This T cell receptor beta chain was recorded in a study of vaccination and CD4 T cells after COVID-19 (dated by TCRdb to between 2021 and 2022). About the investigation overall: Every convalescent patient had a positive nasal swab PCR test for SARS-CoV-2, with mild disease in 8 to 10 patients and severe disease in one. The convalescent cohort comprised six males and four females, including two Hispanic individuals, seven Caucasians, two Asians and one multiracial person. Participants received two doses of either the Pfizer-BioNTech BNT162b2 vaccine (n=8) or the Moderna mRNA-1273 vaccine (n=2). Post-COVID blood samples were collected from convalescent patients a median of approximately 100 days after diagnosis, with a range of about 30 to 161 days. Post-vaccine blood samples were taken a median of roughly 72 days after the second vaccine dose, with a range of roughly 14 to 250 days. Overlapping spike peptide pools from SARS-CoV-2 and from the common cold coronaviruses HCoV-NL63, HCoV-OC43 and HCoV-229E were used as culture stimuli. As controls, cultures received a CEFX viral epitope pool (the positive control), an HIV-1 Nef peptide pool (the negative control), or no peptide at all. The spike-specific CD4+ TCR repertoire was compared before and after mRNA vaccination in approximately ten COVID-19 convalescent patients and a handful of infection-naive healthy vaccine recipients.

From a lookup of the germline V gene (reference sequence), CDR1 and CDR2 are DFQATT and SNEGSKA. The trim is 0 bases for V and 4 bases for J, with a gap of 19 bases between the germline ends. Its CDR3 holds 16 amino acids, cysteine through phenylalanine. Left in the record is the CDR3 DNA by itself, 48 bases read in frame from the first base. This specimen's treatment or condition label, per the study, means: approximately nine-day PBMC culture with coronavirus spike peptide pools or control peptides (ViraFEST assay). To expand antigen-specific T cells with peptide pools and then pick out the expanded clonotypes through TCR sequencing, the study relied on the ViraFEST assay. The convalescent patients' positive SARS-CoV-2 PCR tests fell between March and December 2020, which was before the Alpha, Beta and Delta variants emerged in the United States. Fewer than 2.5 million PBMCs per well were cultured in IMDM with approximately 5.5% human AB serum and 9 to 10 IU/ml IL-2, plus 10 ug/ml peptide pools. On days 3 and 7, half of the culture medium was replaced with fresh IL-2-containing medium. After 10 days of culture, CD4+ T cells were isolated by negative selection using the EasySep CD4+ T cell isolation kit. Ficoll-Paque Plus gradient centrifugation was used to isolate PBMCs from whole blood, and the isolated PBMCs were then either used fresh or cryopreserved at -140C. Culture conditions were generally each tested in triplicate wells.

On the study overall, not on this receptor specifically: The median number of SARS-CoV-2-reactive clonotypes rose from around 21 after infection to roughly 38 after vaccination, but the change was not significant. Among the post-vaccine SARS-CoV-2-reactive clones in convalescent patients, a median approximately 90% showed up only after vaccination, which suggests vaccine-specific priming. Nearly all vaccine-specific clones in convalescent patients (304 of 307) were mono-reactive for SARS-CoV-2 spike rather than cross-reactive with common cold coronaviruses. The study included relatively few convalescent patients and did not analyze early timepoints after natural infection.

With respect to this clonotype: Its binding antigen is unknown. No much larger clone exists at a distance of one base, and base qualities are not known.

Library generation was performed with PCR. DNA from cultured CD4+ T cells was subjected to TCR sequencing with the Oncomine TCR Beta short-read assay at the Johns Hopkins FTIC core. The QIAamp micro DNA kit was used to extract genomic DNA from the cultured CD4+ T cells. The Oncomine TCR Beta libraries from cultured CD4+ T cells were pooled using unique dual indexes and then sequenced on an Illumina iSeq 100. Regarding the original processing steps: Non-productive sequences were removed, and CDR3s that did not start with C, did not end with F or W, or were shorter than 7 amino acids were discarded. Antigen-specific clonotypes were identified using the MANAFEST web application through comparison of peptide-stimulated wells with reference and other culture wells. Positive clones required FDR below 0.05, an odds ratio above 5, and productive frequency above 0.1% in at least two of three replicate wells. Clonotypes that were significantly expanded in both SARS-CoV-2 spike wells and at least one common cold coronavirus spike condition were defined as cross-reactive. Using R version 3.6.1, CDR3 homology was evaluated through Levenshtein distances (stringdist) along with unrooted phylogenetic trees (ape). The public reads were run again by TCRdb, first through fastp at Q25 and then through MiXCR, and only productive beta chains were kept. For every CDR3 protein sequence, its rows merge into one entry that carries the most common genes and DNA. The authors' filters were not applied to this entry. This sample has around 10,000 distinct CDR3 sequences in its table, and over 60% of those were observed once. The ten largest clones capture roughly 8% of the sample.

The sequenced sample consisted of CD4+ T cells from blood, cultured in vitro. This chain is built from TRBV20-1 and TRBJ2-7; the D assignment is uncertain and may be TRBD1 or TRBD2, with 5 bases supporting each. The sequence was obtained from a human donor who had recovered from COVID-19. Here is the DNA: TGCAGTGCTAGAGATCCCAGGGTAGGCCGGGGATACGAGCAGTACTTC. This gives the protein CSARDPRVGRGYEQYF.